The clone carrying this T cell receptor (beta chain) has a handful of counts. It was with a sample-barcoded 5' primer and a J-beta primer mix that a second PCR of roughly 6 to 11 cycles was run. TCRdb used MiXCR to reprocess the 5' RACE reads, holding one entry per CDR3 protein. The sample shows over 1,500,000 distinct CDR3 sequences, about 39% of them seen only once. These data originate in a study of blood T cells in healthy people across ages. Collection of about 9.4 milliliters of peripheral blood was performed for each donor. Trimming removed 0 bases from V and 7 bases from J, with 9 bases in between. The CDR3 consists of 13 residues. In germline, CDR1 is LGHNA, CDR2 YSLEER.

The sequence was collected from a human donor in good health. J is TRBJ1-2 and V is TRBV4-3, with a weak D call TRBD1 (6 bases). Input material: blood. DNA for the CDR3: TGCGCCAGCAGCCAAGAGAGGGGGTTTGGCTACACCTTC. It is translated as CASSQERGFGYTF.